A single sample is the source of the 16 T cell receptor beta chains below, sequenced in a study of vaccination effects on CD4 cells after COVID-19. The table came from immunoSEQ multiplex PCR; TCRdb's copy has only in-frame clones and leaves some out. The sample yields more than 60,000 clones, around two thirds seen once. Upon completion of under eleven days in culture, CD4+ T cells were isolated. The vaccine given was either BNT162b2 or mRNA-1273, in two doses. Their antigens are not known. The sample consisted of CD4+ T cells from PBMCs cultured without peptide, taken after COVID-19 vaccination. The receptor source for this set is a human donor who received a COVID-19 vaccine.

The chain uses TRBV29-1 and TRBJ2-2; 7 nucleotides line up with TRBD1. CDR1 SQVTM and CDR2 ANQGSEA come from the germline V gene. V was pared by 4 bases and J by 4 bases, with 3 bases of the junction left unmatched. The CDR3 is made up of 13 amino acids. The CDR3 protein is CSVGGGGTGELFF. The CDR3 region has the DNA TGCAGCGTTGGAGGGGGCGGCACCGGGGAGCTGTTTTTT.

This chain joins TRBV4-1 and TRBJ2-2; 9 nucleotides match TRBD1. V lost 0 bases to trimming and J lost 5 bases; unmatched junction nucleotides: 7. CDR1 is MGHRA and CDR2 is YSYEKL in the germline V gene. This CDR3 has 17 amino acids. The CDR3 here is CASSQDLGTGRTGELFF. DNA for the CDR3: TGCGCCAGCAGCCAAGATCTTGGGACAGGGAGGACCGGGGAGCTGTTTTTT.

In DNA form, the CDR3 reads TGTGCCAGCAATACCCCGGGACAGGGATACACTGAAGCTTTCTTT. Its translation: CASNTPGQGYTEAFF. This chain connects TRBV27 to TRBJ1-1, with 9 bases fitting TRBD1. The CDR3 length is 15 residues. Germline assignment: CDR1 MNHEY and CDR2 SMNVEV (reference sequence). Losses at the gene ends were 7 bases for V and 3 bases for J; bases not matched to a gene: 9.

This clone was counted a few times. This sequence joins TRBV6-1 and TRBJ2-1; D call uncertain. The germline V gene has CDR1 MNHNS and CDR2 SASEGT. The CDR3 spans 13 residues. Trimming pared 3 bases from V and 10 bases from J, leaving 13 bases between. This CDR3 reads CASSDLGQTEQFF. The CDR3 coding sequence is TGTGCCAGCAGTGATTTAGGGCAGACAGAGCAGTTCTTC.

Here the CDR3 DNA reads TGTGCCAGCACTAATGGGGGATTCCCTGGAAACACCATATATTTT. Translation: CASTNGGFPGNTIYF. The chain recombines TRBV11-2 with TRBJ1-3; possible D gene TRBD1, 5 bases. Germline V gene sequence: CDR1 SGHAT, CDR2 FQNNGV. The V gene lost 7 bases and the J gene lost 2 bases, with 15 bases spanning the gap. The CDR3 loop spans 15 amino acids.

V and J are TRBV18 and TRBJ1-4; the D gene is possibly TRBD1 (6 bases). The CDR3 has 15 residues. From germline, CDR1 is KGHSH and CDR2 LQKENI. Deletions cut 4 bases from V and 5 bases from J, with 14 bases between. CDR3 region: CASSLRRGPNEKLFF. In DNA, the CDR3 is TGTGCCAGCTCACTACGCAGGGGCCCAAATGAAAAACTGTTTTTT.

This chain connects TRBV19 to TRBJ1-6; D is possibly TRBD1 (5 bases). The V end was cut by 5 bases, the J end by 7 bases, with 18 bases between. This CDR3 is 16 amino acids long. Germline lookup yields CDR1 LNHDA and CDR2 SQIVND (reference sequence). The CDR3 reads CASSASSGTPNSPLHF. CDR3 coding DNA: TGTGCCAGTAGTGCAAGTTCCGGGACGCCCAATTCACCCCTCCACTTT.

The chain combines TRBV7-2 with TRBJ1-5, with D uncertain. CDR3 length equals 15 residues. CDR1 and CDR2 from the germline V gene are SGHTA and FQGNSA. Trimming shortened V by 5 bases and J by 3 bases, and 14 bases separated the two germline ends. The CDR3 bases are TGTGCCAGCAGCCCGAGCGGCTACCCCAATCAGCCCCAGCATTTT. Protein product: CASSPSGYPNQPQHF.

This clone has just a few counts. The V and J genes are TRBV30 and TRBJ1-2; D is ambiguous. This CDR3 region has 12 residues. The V end lost 4 bases, the J end lost 4 bases, and 10 bases lay between the germline ends. Per germline, CDR1 GTSNPN and CDR2 SVGIG (reference sequence). CDR3: CAWTRGGYGYTF. The CDR3 DNA reads TGTGCCTGGACCCGCGGCGGCTATGGCTACACCTTC.

This chain links TRBV11-1 with TRBJ1-1; D is uncertain. Per germline, CDR1 SGHAT and CDR2 FQDESV (reference sequence). There are 13 residues in the CDR3. The V end was cut by 3 bases, the J end by 3 bases, with 8 bases between. The CDR3 reads CASSFHSDTEAFF. DNA of the CDR3: TGTGCCAGCAGCTTTCACAGCGACACTGAAGCTTTCTTT.

This clone was observed a handful of times. The rearrangement links TRBV5-5 to TRBJ1-3; D possibly corresponds to TRBD1 (5 bases). This CDR3 contains 13 residues. The V end lost 1 base, the J end lost 8 bases, and 10 bases lay between the germline ends. The germline V gene encodes CDR1 SGHKS and CDR2 YYEKEE (reference sequence). CDR3 nucleotide sequence: TGTGCCAGCAGCTTGAGTGGGGCGGACACCATATATTTT. Residues: CASSLSGADTIYF.

The rearrangement joins TRBV2 to TRBJ1-3; no clear D. This CDR3 is built from 14 residues. Trimming took off 6 bases at V and 2 bases at J, with 11 bases between the two ends. The V gene's germline CDR1 is SNHLY and CDR2 FYNNEI. The DNA of the CDR3 is TGTGCCAGCAGGCATCAGGAAACTGGAAACACCATATATTTT. It is translated as CASRHQETGNTIYF.

The chain recombines TRBV6-5 with TRBJ2-1; maybe TRBD1 (5 bases). The CDR3 runs 14 residues. Germline V gene lookup returns CDR1 MNHEY and CDR2 SVGAGI. V shed 8 bases and J shed 8 bases, with 19 bases lying between them. The DNA of the CDR3 is TGTGCCAGCGGGATGGGGCGGATTAGGGATGAGCAGTTCTTC. It yields the protein CASGMGRIRDEQFF.

This chain joins TRBV11-2 and TRBJ2-5; D not certain. The CDR3 is made up of 11 amino acids. V gave up 5 bases and J gave up 4 bases, with 5 bases separating them. Germline loops: CDR1 SGHAT, CDR2 FQNNGV. Written as DNA, the CDR3 is TGTGCCAGCAGCCTGGGAGAGACCCAGTACTTC. This sequence encodes CASSLGETQYF.

This clone came up a few times. The chain is built from TRBV18 and TRBJ2-4; D remains unclear. Between the trimmed V and J ends, which lost 10 bases and 0 bases, there was a span of 10 bases. Germline V gene data show CDR1 as KGHSH and CDR2 as LQKENI. The CDR3 spans 13 residues. The CDR3 nucleotides read TGTGCCACGAAGGCCTTAGCCAAAAACATTCAGTACTTC. Protein sequence: CATKALAKNIQYF.

The V gene is TRBV7-9, the J gene TRBJ2-5, with D unresolved. Germline-derived CDR1 and CDR2 are SEHNR and FQNEAQ (reference sequence). The CDR3 consists of 14 residues. The germline V and J ends were trimmed by 6 bases and 2 bases, with 13 bases remaining between them. The DNA for the CDR3 is TGTGCCAGCAGTTTAAGGCCAGAGCAAGAGACCCAGTACTTC. The encoded protein is CASSLRPEQETQYF.